This T cell receptor beta chain is drawn from a study of T cell responses to AZD1222 COVID-19 vaccine. On this clone itself: Its antigen is still unknown.

Sequencing was performed with immunoSEQ multiplex PCR; in TCRdb, only in-frame clones are kept and a portion is missing. The repertoire holds some 190,000 clones, with around 94% as singletons. Findings of the study overall: Every sample of the repertoires postdated the peak T cell response. Nearly half of spike-specific TCRs reportedly go after variant regions that carry no mutations. Breadth and depth of Spike-specific TCRs rose after two AZD1222 doses. Baseline seropositives among AZD1222 recipients totaled only five to seven.

The origin of this receptor is an adult who received the MenACWY meningococcal vaccine as a control. Sequenced material: peripheral blood, taken 28 days after the second dose of the MenACWY control vaccine.

CDR3 sequence reads: CASSQDQGLNTEAFF. As DNA, the CDR3 is TGCGCCAGCAGCCAAGATCAAGGACTGAACACTGAAGCTTTCTTT. This chain links TRBV4-3 with TRBJ1-1; D not certain. This CDR3 contains 15 residues. Germline V gene sequence: CDR1 LGHNA, CDR2 YSLEER. V lost 0 bases and J 0 bases, leaving 8 bases between the germline ends.